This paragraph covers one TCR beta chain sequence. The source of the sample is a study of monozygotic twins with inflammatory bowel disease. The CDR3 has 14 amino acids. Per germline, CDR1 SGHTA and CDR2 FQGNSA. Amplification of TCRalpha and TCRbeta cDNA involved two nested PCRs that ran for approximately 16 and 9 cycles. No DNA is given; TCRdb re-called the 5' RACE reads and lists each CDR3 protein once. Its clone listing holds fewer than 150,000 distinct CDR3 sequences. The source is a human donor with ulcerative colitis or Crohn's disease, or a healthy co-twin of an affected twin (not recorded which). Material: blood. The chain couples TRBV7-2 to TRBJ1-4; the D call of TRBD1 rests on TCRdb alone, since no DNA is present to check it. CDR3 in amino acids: CASSQTGAHEKLFF. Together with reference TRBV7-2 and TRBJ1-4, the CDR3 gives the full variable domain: GAGVSQSPSNKVTEKGKDVELRCDPISGHTALYWYRQSLGQGLEFLIYFQGNSAPDKSGLPSDRFSAERTGGSVSTLTIQRTQQEDSAVYLCASSQTGAHEKLFFGSGTQLSVL.